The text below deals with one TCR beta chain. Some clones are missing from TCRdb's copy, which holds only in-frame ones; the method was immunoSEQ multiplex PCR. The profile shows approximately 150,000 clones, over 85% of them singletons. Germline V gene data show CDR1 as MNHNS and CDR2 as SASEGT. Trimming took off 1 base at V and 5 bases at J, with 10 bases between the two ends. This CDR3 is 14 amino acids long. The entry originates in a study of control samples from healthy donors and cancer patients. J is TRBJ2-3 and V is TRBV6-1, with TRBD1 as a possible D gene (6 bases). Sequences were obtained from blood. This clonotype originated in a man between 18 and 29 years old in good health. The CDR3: CASSEVVRGDTQYF. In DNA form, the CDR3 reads TGTGCCAGCAGTGAAGTCGTCAGGGGAGATACGCAGTATTTT.